Listed below are T cell receptor beta chains from one sample, sequenced in a study of OX40 agonist ivuxolimab in advanced cancers. Measured with immunoSEQ multiplex PCR; TCRdb has only the in-frame clones, and not every one. The profile shows tens of thousands of clones, roughly 81% of them singletons. The sequenced sample was CD4+ or CD8+ T cells sorted from blood, obtained in a trial of the OX40 agonist ivuxolimab. All receptors come from an adult with an advanced solid tumor such as melanoma, head and neck, liver or kidney cancer. Each CDR3 is given with its conserved first and last residue. Fields, in order: V gene, CDR3 protein.

v_gene: TRBV5-1; CDR3aa: CASKGTAGEETQYF
v_gene: TRBV27; CDR3aa: CASSFTGSSGYTF
v_gene: TRBV6-5; CDR3aa: CASSPQGYEQYF
v_gene: TRBV7-9; CDR3aa: CASSSEDRGREKLFF
v_gene: TRBV7-2; CDR3aa: CASSPRDRISYEQYF
v_gene: TRBV19; CDR3aa: CASNFATGENIQYF
v_gene: TRBV14; CDR3aa: CASSQVGQGAGANVLTF
v_gene: TRBV7-2; CDR3aa: CASSSGTANEKLFF
v_gene: TRBV11-2; CDR3aa: CASSLEWGSYEQYF
v_gene: TRBV6-5; CDR3aa: CASSYGLAGITEAFF
v_gene: TRBV5-8; CDR3aa: CASSLGQGGAYEQYF
v_gene: TRBV7-2; CDR3aa: CASSLRGSTDTQYF
v_gene: TRBV5-1; CDR3aa: CASSLEGNYEKLFF
v_gene: TRBV9; CDR3aa: CASSVAGGPGDTQYF
v_gene: TRBV5-1; CDR3aa: CASSSADTQYF
v_gene: TRBV18; CDR3aa: CASSPYSSYEQYF
v_gene: TRBV7-9; CDR3aa: CASSFRGARSYTF
v_gene: TRBV28; CDR3aa: CASSSTRAGEKLFF
v_gene: TRBV10-2; CDR3aa: CASSDLPGANVLTF
v_gene: TRBV7-2; CDR3aa: CASSSYLAEAFF
v_gene: TRBV2; CDR3aa: CASSGRTDTQYF
v_gene: TRBV9; CDR3aa: CASNRGGGSHEQYF
v_gene: TRBV5-1; CDR3aa: CASSLGGSDEKLFF
v_gene: TRBV11-2; CDR3aa: CASSPLEGNTIYF
v_gene: TRBV28; CDR3aa: CASSQDFSPGRLYEQYF
v_gene: TRBV30; CDR3aa: CAWSVLIGGRGGYTF
v_gene: TRBV19; CDR3aa: CASSGRPSQQPQHF
v_gene: TRBV19; CDR3aa: CASLGGHTEAFF
v_gene: TRBV6-1; CDR3aa: CASSESAPRNIAFF
v_gene: TRBV7-2; CDR3aa: CASSLVGQGFETQYF
v_gene: TRBV4-3; CDR3aa: CASSQETGSGANVLTF
v_gene: TRBV10-3; CDR3aa: CAISARPAGSTDTQYF
v_gene: TRBV15; CDR3aa: CATSRDRGPSGNTIYF